This TCR beta chain was documented in a study of blood T cell repertoires in COVID-19. Per the germline V gene, CDR1 is SGHAT and CDR2 is FQNNGV. J lost 1 base, V lost 7 bases, and 4 bases had no gene match. The CDR3 length is 14 residues. Only in-frame clones appear in the TCRdb table, and some are missing; sequencing was by immunoSEQ multiplex PCR. In the table there are roughly 160,000 clones, over 70% of which are singletons. The rearrangement uses TRBV11-2 and TRBJ1-1; 9 bases agree with TRBD1. The receptor was derived from a woman aged 60-75 years with acute or convalescent COVID-19. Specimen: peripheral blood. CDR3 in DNA: TGTGCCAGCACCGGACAGGGGAAGAACACTGAAGCTTTCTTT. The encoded protein is CASTGQGKNTEAFF.